This T cell receptor (beta chain) emerged from a study of beta chain features in type 1 diabetes. The whole isolated RNA underwent reverse transcription, so sequencing captured expressed TCRB transcripts. The method was immunoSEQ multiplex PCR; TCRdb's version includes in-frame clones alone and lacks a portion of them. In the table there are about 930,000 clones, 15% to 20% of which are singletons. CDR3 length equals 15 residues. The V and J ends lost 0 bases and 4 bases respectively, with 12 bases between them. Germline V gene sequence: CDR1 LGHNA, CDR2 YSLEER. The source is a woman younger than 30 in good health. The specimen was naive CD4+ T cells from blood. The chain is built from TRBV4-3 and TRBJ1-1; D not certain. The CDR3 protein is CASSQDSGTSTEAFF. For the CDR3, the DNA is TGCGCCAGCAGCCAAGATTCAGGCACTTCCACTGAAGCTTTCTTT.